This record looks at one T cell receptor (beta chain) sequence and its context. The sample belongs to a study of technical replicates of blood from a handful of donors. Germline V gene data show CDR1 as SGDLS and CDR2 as YYNGEE. V lost 2 bases to trimming and J lost 8 bases; unmatched junction nucleotides: 13. The CDR3 spans 17 residues. This table comes from immunoSEQ multiplex PCR, and its TCRdb copy is limited to in-frame clones, with some not included. Of tens of thousands of clones listed, 93% are singletons. This chain joins TRBV9 and TRBJ2-2, with 9 bases lining up with TRBD2. The sequenced material came from PBMCs. This sequence was found in a human donor in good health. Some clones in this sample may be carry-over from other donors' samples. CDR3 sequence reads: CASSVLGTSLVPGELFF. Written as DNA, the CDR3 is TGTGCCAGCAGCGTCCTGGGGACTAGCCTTGTGCCTGGGGAGCTGTTTTTT.